The clone carrying this TCR beta chain was detected once. What it binds is not known. Collection occurred without any documented infections or immune events in donors. Profiling relied on immunoSEQ multiplex PCR, and the TCRdb table lists in-frame clones only, not all of them. The sample lists about 53,000 clones, around 86% occurring once. The sample belongs to a study of identifying expanded T cells in peripheral blood. Whole-study findings and limits: Two-week clone count variance significantly increased as total template count grew. Over two and four weeks, about 16.4 and 19 clones changed, versus approximately 1.2 between replicates.

V gave up 11 bases and J gave up 0 bases, with 14 bases separating them. Germline V gene data show CDR1 as SNHLY and CDR2 as FYNNEI. This CDR3 region has 14 residues. The chain carries TRBV2 and TRBJ1-3; D gene uncertain. Sequenced input: blood. This receptor was identified in a person aged 18 to 69 in good health. In DNA, the CDR3 is TGTGCCGTCCCAGAGGAGAGCTCTGGAAACACCATATATTTT. As protein: CAVPEESSGNTIYF.